The 4 T cell receptor beta chains presented below share a single source sample, sequenced in a study of blood T cell repertoires in COVID-19. TCRdb's table, derived via immunoSEQ multiplex PCR, lists solely in-frame clones and lacks some. The sample records roughly 150,000 clones, 80% to 90% being singletons. Sequences were obtained from peripheral blood. These receptors came from a woman between 50 and 59 years old with COVID-19, enrolled during active disease.

The V call is TRBV24-1, the J call TRBJ2-2; D remains unclear. The CDR3 spans 13 residues. V dropped 4 bases and J dropped 4 bases, with 6 bases sitting between them. Germline CDR1 and CDR2: KGHDR and SFDVKD. Here the CDR3 reads CATSDLSTGELFF. The CDR3 region has the DNA TGTGCCACCAGTGACCTTAGCACCGGGGAGCTGTTTTTT.

The chain carries TRBV28 and TRBJ1-4, with D maybe TRBD1 (5 bases). V was pared by 4 bases and J by 0 bases, with 9 bases between. The CDR3 spans 15 residues. Looked up from germline, CDR1 is MDHEN and CDR2 is SYDVKM. This CDR3 reads CASSSPGTTNEKLFF. CDR3 DNA: TGTGCCAGCAGTTCCCCAGGGACAACTAATGAAAAACTGTTTTTT.

The rearrangement uses TRBV5-8 and TRBJ1-2, with D possibly being TRBD1 (5 bases). Looked up from germline, CDR1 is SGHTS and CDR2 is YDEGEE. The CDR3 is made up of 14 amino acids. Trimming left V 3 bases short and J 7 bases short, with 16 bases between. The CDR3 DNA reads as TGTGCCAGCAGCTCGCCAAGGGGAAGTTTTGGCTACACCTTC. It specifies CASSSPRGSFGYTF.

This clone was detected only a few times. The chain recombines TRBV15 with TRBJ2-2, with D possibly being TRBD2 (5 bases). The CDR3 has 16 residues. The V gene's germline CDR1 is LNHNV and CDR2 YYDKDF (reference sequence). Deletions cut 0 bases from V and 6 bases from J, with 14 bases between. CDR3 sequence (DNA): TGTGCCACCAGCAGAGAAGGGAGCAGTGTTGCCGGGGAGCTGTTTTTT. The encoded protein is CATSREGSSVAGELFF. Full variable domain (remainder filled in from reference TRBV15 and TRBJ2-2): DAMVIQNPRYQVTQFGKPVTLSCSQTLNHNVMYWYQQKSSQAPKLLFHYYDKDFNNEADTPDNFQSRRPNTSFCFLDIRSPGLGDTAMYLCATSREGSSVAGELFFGEGSRLTVL.